This entry describes one T cell receptor (beta chain). What it recognizes is unknown. Produced via immunoSEQ multiplex PCR; TCRdb's table is partial and in-frame only. Altogether about 72,000 clones are present, 84% being singletons, with the ten largest covering around an eighth. The germline V gene encodes CDR1 LNHDA and CDR2 SQIVND (reference sequence). There are 15 residues in the CDR3. Trimming removed 7 bases from V and 4 bases from J, with 14 bases in between. The data were obtained in a study of T cells in localized non-small cell lung cancer. Study-wide results and limits: The highest T cell clonality was in uninvolved adjacent lung, above tumor. Heterogeneity cannot be ruled out, as sequencing used one tumor region only. A raised T cell density in blood coincided with lengthier overall survival.

The clonotype originates from a female donor of 60 years or more with stage I lung adenocarcinoma. This chain joins TRBV19 and TRBJ2-6; D not resolved. Sequences were derived from peripheral blood, sampled before any cancer treatment. In DNA, the CDR3 is TGTGCCAGTAACGCGGCGGCTACCGGGGCCAACGTCCTGACTTTC. Residues: CASNAAATGANVLTF.